Included here is one T cell receptor beta chain sequence, with context. What it binds is unknown. One end of the junction is discordant with germline, which a read error may explain. The study ran its PCR with 60 Vbeta and 13 Jbeta primers. Per the original methods: A follow-up analysis tallied about 80 million unique TCR beta chains, roughly 11 million shared. Only in-frame clones appear in the TCRdb table, and some are missing; sequencing was by immunoSEQ multiplex PCR. That table furnishes V, J and clone size, whereas the DNA furnished D and trimming. The table lists about 54,000 clones, under 90% of them singletons. These data are taken from a study of cytomegalovirus exposure and HLA in healthy donors. Study-wide findings and caveats: Analysis was carried out at a later point, and it linked a missense DCLRE1C variant to TCR beta V- and J-gene trimming. In a later analysis, productive TCRs from donors in an Asian-associated ancestry cluster reportedly carried fewer N-insertions than the cohort mean. A later analysis by the authors found several of the most significant clusters apparently linked to common viral pathogens.

CDR1 and CDR2 from the germline V gene are SQVTM and ANQGSEA. This CDR3 contains 17 residues. V gene TRBV29-1 combines with J gene TRBJ2-6; TRBD2 agrees at 10 bases. The TCR sequence derives from a woman between 18 and 29 years old in good health and CMV-seronegative. The specimen sequenced was PBMCs. Here the CDR3 DNA reads TGCAGCGTTGGTTCAGCGGGAGGGCCGTCTGGGGCCAACGGCCTGACTTTC. It encodes CSVGSAGGPSGANGLTF.